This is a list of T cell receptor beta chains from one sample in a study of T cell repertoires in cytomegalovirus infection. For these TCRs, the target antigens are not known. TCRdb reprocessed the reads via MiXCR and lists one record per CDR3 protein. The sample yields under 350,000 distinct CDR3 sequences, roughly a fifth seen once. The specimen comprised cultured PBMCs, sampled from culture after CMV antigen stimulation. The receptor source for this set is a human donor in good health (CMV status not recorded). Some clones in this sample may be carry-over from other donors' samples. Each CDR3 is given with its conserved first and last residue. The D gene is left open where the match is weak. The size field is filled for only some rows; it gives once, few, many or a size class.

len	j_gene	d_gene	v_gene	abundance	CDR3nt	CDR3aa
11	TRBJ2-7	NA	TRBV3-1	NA	TGTGCCAGCAGCCAAGTTAACGAGCAGTACTTC	CASSQVNEQYF
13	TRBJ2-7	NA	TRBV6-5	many	TGTGCCAGCAGTTACCACCAGTCCTACGAGCAGTACTTC	CASSYHQSYEQYF
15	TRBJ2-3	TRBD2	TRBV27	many	TGTGCCAGCAGTCCGCAAGCGGGAGAATCAGATACGCAGTATTTT	CASSPQAGESDTQYF
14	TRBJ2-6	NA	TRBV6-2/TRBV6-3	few	TGTGCCAGCAGTTCGGCATCTGGGGCCAACGTCCTGACTTTC	CASSSASGANVLTF
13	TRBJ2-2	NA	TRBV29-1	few	TGCAGCGTTCCGTCGCGGGGCACCGGGGAGCTGTTTTTT	CSVPSRGTGELFF
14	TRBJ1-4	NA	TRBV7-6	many	TGTGCCAGCAGCTTAGAAGGGGCGGATGAAAAACTGTTTTTT	CASSLEGADEKLFF
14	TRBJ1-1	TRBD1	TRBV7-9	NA	TGTGCCAGCAGACGGACAGGGGAGAACTCTGAAGCTTTCTTT	CASRRTGENSEAFF
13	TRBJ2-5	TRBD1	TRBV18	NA	TGTGCCAGCGCCGGACAGGACCAAGAGACCCAGTACTTC	CASAGQDQETQYF
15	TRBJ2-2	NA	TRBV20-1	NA	TGCAGTGCTAGAGATAGCCTGTCGGGCACCGGGGAGCTGTTTTTT	CSARDSLSGTGELFF
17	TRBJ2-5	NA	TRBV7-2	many	TGTGCCAGCAGCTTAGTAGGAGGTCCGCGGGTTGGGGAGACCCAGTACTTC	CASSLVGGPRVGETQYF
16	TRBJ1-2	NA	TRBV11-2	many	TGTGCCAGCAGCCGATACAGTCCAGAAACTAACTATGGCTACACCTTC	CASSRYSPETNYGYTF
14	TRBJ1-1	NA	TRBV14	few	TGTGCCAGCAGCCAGGAGGACAGGAACACTGAAGCTTTCTTT	CASSQEDRNTEAFF
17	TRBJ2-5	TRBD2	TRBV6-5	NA	TGTGCCAGCAGTTACTCCGCTAGCGGGAGGGCCGGTGAGACCCAGTACTTC	CASSYSASGRAGETQYF
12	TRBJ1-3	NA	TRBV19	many	TGTGCCAGTAGTTTCTCTGGAAACACCATATATTTT	CASSFSGNTIYF
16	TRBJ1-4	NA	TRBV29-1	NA	TGCAGCGTTGAAGGGCAAGGGGGTCCAACTAATGAAAAACTGTTTTTT	CSVEGQGGPTNEKLFF
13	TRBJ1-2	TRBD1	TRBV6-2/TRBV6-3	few	TGTGCCAGCAGTATAAGTCGGGACAGCCGCTACACCTTC	CASSISRDSRYTF
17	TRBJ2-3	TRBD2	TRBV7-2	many	TGTGCCAGCAGCTCGCTAGCGGGGATGGGAGGCACAGATACGCAGTATTTT	CASSSLAGMGGTDTQYF
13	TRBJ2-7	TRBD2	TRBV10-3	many	TGTGCCGTCGGGACTAGCGGGAGCTACGAGCAGTACTTC	CAVGTSGSYEQYF
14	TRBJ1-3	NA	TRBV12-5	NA	TGTGCTAGTGGCCACTCCGACGGTGGAAACACCATATATTTT	CASGHSDGGNTIYF
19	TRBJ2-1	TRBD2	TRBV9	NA	TGTGCCAGCAGCGCGGCCGGACTAGCGGGAGTATTAGGTTACAATGAGCAGTTCTTC	CASSAAGLAGVLGYNEQFF
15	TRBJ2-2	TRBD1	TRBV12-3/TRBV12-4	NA	TGTGCCAGCCTACCGGGACAGGGGGGCACCGGGGAGCTGTTTTTT	CASLPGQGGTGELFF
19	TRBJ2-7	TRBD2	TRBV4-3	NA	TGCGCCAGCAGCCGCTTCGCTGGGACTAGCGGGAGGAACTCCTACGAGCAGTACTTC	CASSRFAGTSGRNSYEQYF